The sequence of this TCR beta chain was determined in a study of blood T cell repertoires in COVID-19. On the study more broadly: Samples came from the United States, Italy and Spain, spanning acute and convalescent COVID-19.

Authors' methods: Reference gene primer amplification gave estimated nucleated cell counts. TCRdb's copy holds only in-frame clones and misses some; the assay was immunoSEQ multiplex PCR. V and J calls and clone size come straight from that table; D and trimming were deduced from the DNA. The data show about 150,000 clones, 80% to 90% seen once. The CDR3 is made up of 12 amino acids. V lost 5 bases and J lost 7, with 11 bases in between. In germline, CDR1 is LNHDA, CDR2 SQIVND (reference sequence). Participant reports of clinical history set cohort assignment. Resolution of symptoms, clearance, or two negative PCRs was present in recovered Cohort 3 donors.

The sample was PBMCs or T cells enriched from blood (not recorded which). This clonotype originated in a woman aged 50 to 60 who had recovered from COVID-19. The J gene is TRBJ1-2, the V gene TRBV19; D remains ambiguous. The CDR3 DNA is TGTGCCAGTAGTCCGCGGTTGAGTGGCTACACCTTC. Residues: CASSPRLSGYTF.